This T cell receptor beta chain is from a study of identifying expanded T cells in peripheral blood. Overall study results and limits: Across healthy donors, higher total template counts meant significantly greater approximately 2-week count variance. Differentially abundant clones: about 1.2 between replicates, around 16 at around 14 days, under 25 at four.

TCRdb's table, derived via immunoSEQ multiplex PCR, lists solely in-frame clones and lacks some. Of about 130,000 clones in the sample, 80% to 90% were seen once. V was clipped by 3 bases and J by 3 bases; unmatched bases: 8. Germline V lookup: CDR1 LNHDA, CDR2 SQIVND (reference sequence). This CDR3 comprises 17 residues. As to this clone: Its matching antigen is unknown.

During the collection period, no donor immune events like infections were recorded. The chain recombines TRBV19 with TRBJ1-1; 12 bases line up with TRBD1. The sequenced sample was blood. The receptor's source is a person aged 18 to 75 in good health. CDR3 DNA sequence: TGTGCCAGTAGTATTGGGGACAGGGGGCGGCGTGACACTGAAGCTTTCTTT. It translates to CASSIGDRGRRDTEAFF. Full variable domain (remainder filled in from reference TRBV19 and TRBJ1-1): DGGITQSPKYLFRKEGQNVTLSCEQNLNHDAMYWYRQDPGQGLRLIYYSQIVNDFQKGDIAEGYSVSREKKESFPLTVTSAQKNPTAFYLCASSIGDRGRRDTEAFFGQGTRLTVV.